This note documents a single TCR beta chain sequence. Compared with the rest of its sample, this clonotype is medium-sized (0.01 to 0.1%). Its antigen is currently not known. Base qualities are missing; no much larger clone stands one base away. This record comes from a study. The cysteine opens and the phenylalanine closes a CDR3 of 13 amino acids. The kept DNA is CDR3 alone, 39 bases in frame from the first base. V is shortened by 4 bases, J by 4 bases, and the region joining them spans 10 bases. Per the germline V gene (reference sequence), LNHDA is the CDR1 and SQIVND is the CDR2. The sequencing machine was an Illumina MiSeq. The raw public reads went through TCRdb reprocessing: fastp at Q25, MiXCR clone calling, in-frame beta chains kept. Each CDR3 protein appears once, grouped with its most common genes and DNA. The sample table holds just under 6,000 distinct CDR3 sequences, of which over 7.5% were seen once. Of the sample, about 5% is held by the ten largest clones.

The rearrangement joined TRBV19 to TRBJ1-2; TRBD1 is a weak D gene call, 5 bases matching. This TCR derives from a human donor with rheumatoid arthritis. The material sequenced was CD4+ T cells from synovial fluid. In nucleotide form, the sequence is TGTGCCAGTAGTAAAGACGGGGCCTATGGCTACACCTTC. Its product reads: CASSKDGAYGYTF.